This TCR beta chain comes out of a study of vaccination effects on CD4 cells after COVID-19. Study overall: Samples came 142 and 148 days after COVID-19 diagnosis, before vaccination.

Produced via immunoSEQ multiplex PCR; TCRdb's table is partial and in-frame only. In the table there are around 30,000 clones, roughly 77% of which are singletons. Prior to sequencing, the ViraFEST assay stimulated PBMC with viral peptide pools, which expanded the antigen-specific CD4+ T cells. Isolation of CD4+ T cells took place after 10 days of culture. The individual was infected with SARS-CoV-2 between March and December 2020, as confirmed by PCR. They grew approximately 2.1 million PBMC in each well, adding approximately 10 IU/ml IL-2 and about 9.9 ug/ml peptides. Half-medium changes using IL-2 medium occurred on days 3 and 7. After removal of 4 bases from V and 2 bases from J, the junction contained 6 bases not matched to a gene. Germline CDR1 and CDR2: SGHTS and YDEGEE. The CDR3 has 14 amino acids. Comments on this clone: The target antigen is unknown.

This receptor was obtained from a human donor who had a prior SARS-CoV-2 infection. Source: CD4+ T cells from PBMCs cultured with HCoV-NL63 spike peptides, taken before COVID-19 vaccination. The V and J genes are TRBV5-8 and TRBJ2-7, with 7 bases identical to TRBD1. The DNA for the CDR3 is TGTGCCAGCAGCGCTCCGGGACAGACCTACGAGCAGTACTTC. Protein sequence: CASSAPGQTYEQYF. The complete variable domain, with remaining parts taken from reference TRBV5-8 and TRBJ2-7, reads EAGVTQSPTHLIKTRGQQATLRCSPISGHTSVYWYQQALGLGLQFLLWYDEGEERNRGNFPPRFSGRQFPNYSSELNVNALELEDSALYLCASSAPGQTYEQYFGPGTRLTVT.